This T cell receptor beta chain derives from a study of T cells in Graves' hyperthyroidism and ophthalmopathy. Diagnosing involved the use of clinical symptoms, serum thyroxine and TRAb, thyroid ultrasound and orbital computed tomography. Study observations and caveats: Ophthalmopathy, as predicted by the model, came a median roughly 6.8 months after the prediction.

To note about this clonotype: The antigen remains unidentified.

Germline CDR1 MNHEY, CDR2 SVGEGT. V was pared by 2 bases and J by 3 bases, with 3 bases of the junction left unmatched. The CDR3 spans 15 residues. Researchers amplified the TCR beta CDR3 regions from RNA transcripts. Initially, a first-round RT-PCR of the TCR CDR3 employed the HTBI primer set. Via MiXCR, TCRdb re-called the multiplex PCR reads, giving one row per CDR3 protein. The repertoire consists of hundreds of thousands of distinct CDR3 sequences, with roughly a quarter occurring once and the leading ten covering roughly 40%. V is TRBV6-2 or TRBV6-3 and J is TRBJ2-7; 11 bases match TRBD2. The receptor comes from a woman aged 40 to 55 with Graves' ophthalmopathy. The sequencing sample was made of blood. The CDR3 protein is CASSYPGTSGYEQYF. Here the CDR3 DNA reads TGTGCCAGCAGTTACCCCGGGACTAGCGGCTACGAGCAGTACTTC.